This T cell receptor (beta chain) was observed in a study of OX40 agonist ivuxolimab in advanced cancers. Study as a whole: Among those treated, three patients had partial responses, one with hepatocellular carcinoma and two with cutaneous melanoma.

This table comes from immunoSEQ multiplex PCR, and its TCRdb copy is limited to in-frame clones, with some not included. Of tens of thousands of clones in the sample, around 81% were seen once. This clone was recorded a few times. The antigen remains unidentified. Whole-study results and caveats: There were, on average, more expanded clones in CD8+ T cells than in CD4+. With doses of 0.1-3.0 mg/kg, partial responders showed among the lowest clonal expansion. In the expanded peripheral T cells, antigen specificity was never determined.

V was shortened by 4 bases and J by 4 bases, with 16 bases between the two germline ends. Germline-derived CDR1 and CDR2 are MNHEY and SMNVEV (reference sequence). This CDR3 spans 15 amino acids. The chain uses TRBV27 and TRBJ1-1, with a possible D match to TRBD1 (6 bases). The receptor comes from an adult with an advanced solid tumor such as melanoma, head and neck, liver or kidney cancer. The source was CD4+ or CD8+ T cells sorted from blood, collected in a trial of the OX40 agonist ivuxolimab. The CDR3 nucleotides are TGTGCCAGCAGTTCCCCGACAGGTTTGGGCACTGAAGCTTTCTTT. Translating gives CASSSPTGLGTEAFF.